The present T cell receptor (beta chain) was sequenced within a study of technical replicates of blood from several donors. CDR3 length: 14 amino acids. The germline V and J ends were trimmed by 0 bases and 3 bases, with 9 bases remaining between them. The V gene's germline CDR1 is SGHVS and CDR2 FNYEAQ. Measured with immunoSEQ multiplex PCR; TCRdb has only the in-frame clones, and not every one. The table lists 72,000 or so clones, 92% of them singletons. The sequencing input was T cells isolated from PBMCs. J is TRBJ2-7 and V is TRBV7-6; D may be TRBD2 (6 bases). This sequence originates from a human donor in good health. The CDR3 reads CASSLAGRLYEQYF. In DNA form, the CDR3 reads TGTGCCAGCAGCTTAGCCGGGAGACTCTACGAGCAGTACTTC.